These 12 T cell receptor beta chains were all obtained from the same sample, sequenced in a study of response to subunit inactivated influenza vaccine (dated by TCRdb to 2016 to 2019). Preparation of the library involved RT-PCR. TCRdb records Illumina HiSeq 2500 as the sequencer. TCRdb trimmed the raw reads at Q25, called clones with MiXCR and kept productive beta chains. Rows are combined by CDR3 protein, so each entry shows the most common genes and DNA. This sample lists fewer than 700,000 distinct CDR3 sequences; approximately 12% were detected once. Of the sample, under 15% is held by the ten largest clones. The time point tag for this specimen amounts to: approximately 47 days after influenza vaccine administration. Here the sequenced sample was PBMCs from blood, taken more than 35 days after vaccination. Every receptor here comes from a man aged 50 or older who received an inactivated influenza vaccine. Donor details come from another sample of the same person, matched by shared clones.

This clonotype was seen only a few times. V is TRBV6-5 and J is TRBJ1-2; D may be TRBD1 (6 bases). The V gene lost 4 bases and the J gene lost 3 bases, with 18 bases spanning the gap. Germline V gene lookup returns CDR1 MNHEY and CDR2 SVGAGI. The CDR3 is made up of 16 amino acids. The CDR3 sequence is CASSFLDRAPYYGYTF. The CDR3 coding sequence is TGTGCCAGCAGTTTTCTGGACAGAGCTCCTTACTATGGCTACACCTTC.

The rearrangement joins TRBV6-5 to TRBJ2-1; D is possibly TRBD2 (5 bases). This CDR3 has 15 amino acids. V dropped 4 bases and J dropped 2 bases, with 12 bases sitting between them. Looked up from germline, CDR1 is MNHEY and CDR2 is SVGAGI. CDR3 sequence reads: CASSWENRPYNEQFF. DNA of the CDR3: TGTGCCAGCAGTTGGGAGAATAGGCCCTACAATGAGCAGTTCTTC.

This clonotype was observed a few times. V gene TRBV29-1 combines with J gene TRBJ2-7; the D is unclear. The germline V gene has CDR1 SQVTM and CDR2 ANQGSEA. Trimming cost V 3 bases and J 4 bases, with 13 bases left between them. This CDR3 has 13 residues. This CDR3 is CSVDMGNRYEQYF. In nucleotides, the CDR3 is TGCAGCGTTGACATGGGGAACAGATACGAGCAGTACTTC.

A note on this clonotype: Possible read error: a much larger clone is one base away. The chain has TRBV12-3 or TRBV12-4 and TRBJ2-7; the match to TRBD1 covers 8 bases. The CDR3 is 14 residues long. V was pared by 0 bases and J by 6 bases, with 4 bases of the junction left unmatched. As DNA, the CDR3 is TGTGCCAGCAGTTTAGCAGGCAGGGGGCGCGAGCAGTACTTC. This encodes CASSLAGRGREQYF.

This clonotype appeared a few times. This sequence joins TRBV4-3 and TRBJ1-1; perhaps TRBD1 as D (6 bases). Trimming took off 4 bases at V and 5 bases at J, with 14 bases between the two ends. The germline V gene has CDR1 LGHNA and CDR2 YSLEER. This CDR3 region has 14 residues. The CDR3 is CASSLWDTLTEAFF. CDR3 nucleotide sequence: TGCGCCAGCAGCCTTTGGGACACCCTTACTGAAGCTTTCTTT.

The chain is built from TRBV20-1 and TRBJ2-1; D may be TRBD1 (5 bases). Germline V gene data show CDR1 as DFQATT and CDR2 as SNEGSKA (reference sequence). Trimming removed 0 bases from V and 8 bases from J, with 14 bases in between. There are 14 residues in the CDR3. The CDR3 spells CSARDRVGWDEQFF. In DNA, the CDR3 is TGCAGTGCTAGAGACAGGGTGGGTTGGGATGAGCAGTTCTTC.

This clonotype was picked up a small number of times. The chain carries TRBV28 and TRBJ1-4, with D perhaps TRBD1 (5 bases). CDR3 length: 17 amino acids. In germline, CDR1 is MDHEN, CDR2 SYDVKM. V lost 3 bases, J lost 2 bases, and 16 bases lay in between. The CDR3 protein is CASSFNRFMGTNEKLFF. The CDR3 region has the DNA TGTGCCAGCAGTTTTAACAGGTTCATGGGGACTAATGAAAAACTGTTTTTT.

This chain joins TRBV10-3 and TRBJ1-2, with a possible D match to TRBD1 (6 bases). The germline V and J ends were trimmed by 3 bases and 12 bases, with 17 bases remaining between them. Germline V gives CDR1 ENHRY, CDR2 SYGVKD. This CDR3 has 13 amino acids. Written as DNA, the CDR3 is TGTGCCATCAGTGAAGGGGTCCAGGCAGGGGACACCTTC. Amino acid sequence: CAISEGVQAGDTF.

The chain carries TRBV4-1 and TRBJ1-4, with TRBD1 identical over 7 bases. The germline CDR1 and CDR2 sequences are MGHRA and YSYEKL. CDR3 length: 16 amino acids. The ends lost 0 bases at V and 7 bases at J; junction bases unmatched: 8. CDR3 DNA: TGCGCCAGCAGCCAAGAGAGTACAGGGGTAGGTGAAAAACTGTTTTTT. Translating it yields CASSQESTGVGEKLFF.

This clonotype was counted many times. The chain combines TRBV20-1 with TRBJ1-5, with 10 bases that match TRBD1. V gave up 3 bases and J gave up 6 bases; unmatched junction bases: 14. Looked up from germline, CDR1 is DFQATT and CDR2 is SNEGSKA (reference sequence). There are 17 residues in the CDR3. DNA of the CDR3: TGCAGTGCTAGTAACAGTCAGACAGGGGGCCGCGGTCAGCCCCAGCATTTT. The encoded protein is CSASNSQTGGRGQPQHF.

This clonotype has more than one count but fewer than ten. The rearrangement joins TRBV20-1 to TRBJ2-3; 8 positions match TRBD2. With V trimmed by 3 bases and J by 3 bases, 11 bases remained unmatched. Germline CDR1 is DFQATT and CDR2 is SNEGSKA (reference sequence). This CDR3 spans 16 amino acids. The CDR3 loop is CSARFFPGLVTDTQYF. CDR3 DNA: TGCAGTGCTAGGTTTTTCCCGGGACTAGTAACAGATACGCAGTATTTT.

This chain connects TRBV12-5 to TRBJ2-2; possibly TRBD1 for D (6 bases). The CDR3 sequence is 15 residues long. V was shortened by 7 bases and J by 2 bases, with 14 bases between the two germline ends. Germline V gene sequence: CDR1 LGHNT, CDR2 FRNRAP. CDR3 sequence reads: CASALRDTNTGELFF. In DNA form, the CDR3 reads TGTGCTAGTGCTCTAAGGGACACCAACACCGGGGAGCTGTTTTTT.